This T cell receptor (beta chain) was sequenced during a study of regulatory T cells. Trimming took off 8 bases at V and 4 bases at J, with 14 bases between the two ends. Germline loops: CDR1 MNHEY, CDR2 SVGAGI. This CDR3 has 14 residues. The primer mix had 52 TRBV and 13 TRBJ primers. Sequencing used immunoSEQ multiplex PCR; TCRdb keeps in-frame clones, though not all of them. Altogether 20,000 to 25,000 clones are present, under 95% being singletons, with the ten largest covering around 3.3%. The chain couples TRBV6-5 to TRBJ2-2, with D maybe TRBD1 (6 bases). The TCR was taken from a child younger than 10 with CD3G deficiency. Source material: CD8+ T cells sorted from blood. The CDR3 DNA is TGTGCCAGCCGGGACACAGGCGGCACCGGGGAGCTGTTTTTT. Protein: CASRDTGGTGELFF.